A selection of T cell receptor beta chains follows, all from one sample in a study of blood T cell repertoires in COVID-19. Sequencing used immunoSEQ multiplex PCR; TCRdb keeps in-frame clones, though not all of them. The sample includes tens of thousands of clones, roughly 73% of them seen just once. The specimen was peripheral blood. The receptors originated from a human donor in a cohort sampled during active COVID-19. The CDR3 runs from the conserved cysteine through the conserved F or W. A D gene is named only where the DNA matches it firmly. Clone sizes are given selectively: once, few, many, or a class where the clone is expanded.

V: TRBV19
J: TRBJ2-3
size: once
D: TRBD2
DNA: TGTGCCAGTAGCCCCGTCGGAGGGAGGGCCGCAGATACGCAGTATTTT
CDR3: CASSPVGGRAADTQYF

V: TRBV6-1
J: TRBJ2-5
size: NA
D: TRBD2
DNA: TGTGCCAGCAGTGACAAGAGCGGGAGGCCCTCAATGACCCAGTACTTC
CDR3: CASSDKSGRPSMTQYF

V: TRBV19
J: TRBJ2-3
size: NA
D: NA
DNA: TGTGCCAGTAGACGGGACACAGATACGCAGTATTTT
CDR3: CASRRDTDTQYF

V: TRBV9
J: TRBJ2-2
size: NA
D: TRBD1
DNA: TGTGCCAGCAGAAGAGGACAGGACTACACCGGGGAGCTGTTTTTT
CDR3: CASRRGQDYTGELFF

V: TRBV19
J: TRBJ2-5
size: NA
D: NA
DNA: TGTGCCAGTAGTACATCTGCTACGGGGACCCAGTACTTC
CDR3: CASSTSATGTQYF

V: TRBV27
J: TRBJ2-7
size: NA
D: NA
DNA: TGTGCCAGCAGTTGGGGCTCCGAGCAGTACTTC
CDR3: CASSWGSEQYF

V: TRBV9
J: TRBJ2-1
size: NA
D: TRBD1
DNA: TGTGCCAGCAGCCCTAGACAGGGGTGGGATGAGCAGTTCTTC
CDR3: CASSPRQGWDEQFF

V: TRBV5-5
J: TRBJ2-2
size: once
D: NA
DNA: TGTGCCAGCAGCTTTAGTATCCTGAACACCGGGGAGCTGTTTTTT
CDR3: CASSFSILNTGELFF

V: TRBV10-2
J: TRBJ2-7
size: few
D: NA
DNA: TGCGCCAGCAGGGAGACGGTTACCTACGAGCAGTACTTC
CDR3: CASRETVTYEQYF

V: TRBV4-2
J: TRBJ2-2
size: NA
D: TRBD1
DNA: TGTGCCAGCAGCGACGGGACAGGCACCGGGGAGCTGTTTTTT
CDR3: CASSDGTGTGELFF

V: TRBV18
J: TRBJ2-7
size: NA
D: TRBD1
DNA: TGTGCCAGCTCAATCCCAGGGGGAAGGGAGCAGTACTTC
CDR3: CASSIPGGREQYF

V: TRBV10-3
J: TRBJ2-5
size: few
D: TRBD1
DNA: TGTGCCATCCGGACAGGGTCGGCCCAAGAGACCCAGTACTTC
CDR3: CAIRTGSAQETQYF

V: TRBV25-1
J: TRBJ2-1
size: NA
D: TRBD2
DNA: TGTGCCAGCAGTCTCCGAGGGCTGCGGGGGAATGAGCAGTTCTTC
CDR3: CASSLRGLRGNEQFF

V: TRBV5-1
J: TRBJ1-5
size: NA
D: TRBD1
DNA: TGCGCCAGCAGCACCGGGACAGGCCTCGGGCAGCCCCAGCATTTT
CDR3: CASSTGTGLGQPQHF

V: TRBV7-9
J: TRBJ2-5
size: NA
D: NA
DNA: TGTGCCAGCACCCAAGGACACAACCAAGAGACCCAGTACTTC
CDR3: CASTQGHNQETQYF

V: TRBV28
J: TRBJ2-5
size: NA
D: TRBD1
DNA: TGTGCCAGCAGTTTAACTGGGACAGGGGAAGAGACCCAGTACTTC
CDR3: CASSLTGTGEETQYF

V: TRBV7-2
J: TRBJ2-1
size: once
D: TRBD1
DNA: TGTGCCAGCAGCTTCAGCGTCACGTACAGGGGTACGGATGAGCAGTTCTTC
CDR3: CASSFSVTYRGTDEQFF

V: TRBV24-1
J: TRBJ2-7
size: NA
D: TRBD1
DNA: TGTGCCACCAGTGAAACAGGGGCGAGGAGCTCCTACGAGCAGTACTTC
CDR3: CATSETGARSSYEQYF

V: TRBV5-1
J: TRBJ2-3
size: once
D: NA
DNA: TGCGCCAGCAGTTTTACCGCGGGGAACACAGATACGCAGTATTTT
CDR3: CASSFTAGNTDTQYF

V: TRBV18
J: TRBJ2-7
size: NA
D: NA
DNA: TGTGCCAGCTCATCCGACAGGTACGAGCAGTACTTC
CDR3: CASSSDRYEQYF

V: TRBV18
J: TRBJ2-5
size: NA
D: TRBD1
DNA: TGTGCCAGCTCAAAGGGACAGGGGGCGGAAGAGACCCAGTACTTC
CDR3: CASSKGQGAEETQYF

V: TRBV5-6
J: TRBJ2-5
size: NA
D: NA
DNA: TGTGCCAGCAGCCCCAGCGTCTTAAAGACCCAGTACTTC
CDR3: CASSPSVLKTQYF

V: TRBV25-1
J: TRBJ2-1
size: NA
D: TRBD1
DNA: TGTGCCAGCAGAAGGGGACAGGGGGTTGAGCAGTTCTTC
CDR3: CASRRGQGVEQFF

V: TRBV5-6
J: TRBJ2-2
size: few
D: NA
DNA: TGTGCCAGCAGCTTGGGACACAACACCGGGGAGCTGTTTTTT
CDR3: CASSLGHNTGELFF

V: TRBV2
J: TRBJ1-4
size: once
D: TRBD1
DNA: TGTGCCAGCAGTCTGGACAGGGGGCAAAATGAAAAACTGTTTTTT
CDR3: CASSLDRGQNEKLFF

V: TRBV10-3
J: TRBJ1-2
size: NA
D: NA
DNA: TGTGCCATCAGTGCCCAGGGGAGTCACTATGGCTACACCTTC
CDR3: CAISAQGSHYGYTF

V: TRBV14
J: TRBJ1-6
size: few
D: TRBD1
DNA: TGTGCCAGCAGCCCCCCGGACAGGGGCTTACATTCACCCCTCCACTTT
CDR3: CASSPPDRGLHSPLHF

V: TRBV7-2
J: TRBJ1-3
size: few
D: NA
DNA: TGTGCCAGCAGCCCCAGGTTCTCTGGAAACACCATATATTTT
CDR3: CASSPRFSGNTIYF

V: TRBV6-6
J: TRBJ1-1
size: NA
D: NA
DNA: TGTGCCAGCAGGATTACAGGGTGGACTGAAGCTTTCTTT
CDR3: CASRITGWTEAFF

V: TRBV2
J: TRBJ2-1
size: NA
D: NA
DNA: TGTGCCAGCAGTGAAGCTAGCCGGGGGGCATCTCGGAATGAGCAGTTCTTC
CDR3: CASSEASRGASRNEQFF

V: TRBV5-8
J: TRBJ1-5
size: once
D: TRBD1
DNA: TGTGCCAGCAGCCCAGGGACAGGCGTTGGCAATCAGCCCCAGCATTTT
CDR3: CASSPGTGVGNQPQHF

V: TRBV7-9
J: TRBJ2-7
size: NA
D: NA
DNA: TGTGCCAGCAGCTTAGGCGGGACGAGCTACGAGCAGTACTTC
CDR3: CASSLGGTSYEQYF

V: TRBV5-6
J: TRBJ2-5
size: NA
D: NA
DNA: TGTGCCAGCAGCCCCGACACGGTCCAAGAGACCCAGTACTTC
CDR3: CASSPDTVQETQYF

V: TRBV12-3/TRBV12-4
J: TRBJ1-5
size: NA
D: NA
DNA: TGTGCCAGCAGTTCCGTGAGGGGGCAGCCCCAGCATTTT
CDR3: CASSSVRGQPQHF

V: TRBV28
J: TRBJ2-7
size: NA
D: TRBD1
DNA: TGTGCCAGCAACTCCTGGGCGACAGGGAACGAGCAGTACTTC
CDR3: CASNSWATGNEQYF

V: TRBV15
J: TRBJ1-2
size: NA
D: NA
DNA: TGTGCCACCTCAGAGGGGGGGGGCAGGGTCGGTGGCTACACCTTC
CDR3: CATSEGGGRVGGYTF

V: TRBV7-7
J: TRBJ2-5
size: NA
D: TRBD2
DNA: TGTGCTAGCAGCTTTAGTTCACTAGCGCGAGAGACCCAGTACTTC
CDR3: CASSFSSLARETQYF

V: TRBV4-2
J: TRBJ1-5
size: NA
D: NA
DNA: TGTGCCAGCAGCCAAGACATCAGGGATCAGCCCCAGCATTTT
CDR3: CASSQDIRDQPQHF

V: TRBV28
J: TRBJ2-5
size: NA
D: NA
DNA: TGTGCCAGCAGTACCCACGGGGTCGGGGTGACCCAGTACTTC
CDR3: CASSTHGVGVTQYF

V: TRBV19
J: TRBJ2-3
size: NA
D: TRBD2
DNA: TGTGCCAGTAGTATACCGGGGGGGTCATCTAGCACAGATACGCAGTATTTT
CDR3: CASSIPGGSSSTDTQYF

V: TRBV30
J: TRBJ1-4
size: NA
D: NA
DNA: TGTGCCTGGAGTGGGACAGCTAATGAAAAACTGTTTTTT
CDR3: CAWSGTANEKLFF

V: TRBV6-6
J: TRBJ2-7
size: NA
D: NA
DNA: TGTGCCAGCAGTCATACTCCCGGGACACGGAACTCCTACGAGCAGTACTTC
CDR3: CASSHTPGTRNSYEQYF

V: TRBV5-1
J: TRBJ2-3
size: NA
D: NA
DNA: TGCGCCAGCAGCTTGGCCTCGGGACTTAGCACAGATACGCAGTATTTT
CDR3: CASSLASGLSTDTQYF

V: TRBV3-1/TRBV3-2
J: TRBJ1-6
size: NA
D: NA
DNA: TGTGCCAGCAGCCAACTCGGAGGTAATTCACCCCTCCACTTT
CDR3: CASSQLGGNSPLHF

V: TRBV15
J: TRBJ2-1
size: once
D: TRBD2
DNA: TGTGCCACCAGCAGAGGGACTAGCGGGAGGGGGGAGCAGTTCTTC
CDR3: CATSRGTSGRGEQFF